This entry concerns a single T cell receptor (beta chain). Germline V gene data show CDR1 as SNHLY and CDR2 as FYNNEI. The CDR3 length is 16 residues. The V end was cut by 5 bases, the J end by 2 bases, with 16 bases between. This entry belongs to a study of Tregs in tolerant kidney transplant recipients. Clones were read by immunoSEQ multiplex PCR, and TCRdb kept only the in-frame ones, dropping some. The sample yields 15,000 to 17,000 clones, approximately 90% seen once. Sequencing was carried out using CD8+ T cells from blood. The source of this sequence is a human donor in good health. The chain has TRBV2 and TRBJ1-5; D is unclear. The CDR3 DNA sequence: TGTGCCAGCAGTCGTCCAGCCCAAAGTGGCAATCAGCCCCAGCATTTT. Its translation: CASSRPAQSGNQPQHF.